This T cell receptor (beta chain) was documented in a study of beta chain features in type 1 diabetes. For the study at large: Across the samples, 107,917,701 sorted cells were examined in total.

General study findings and limits: A moderate, significant TCRB CDR3 shortening appeared in type 1 diabetes across four CD4+ subsets.

Since all of the isolated RNA was reverse transcribed, expressed TCRB transcripts were what got sequenced. Clones were read by immunoSEQ multiplex PCR, and TCRdb kept only the in-frame ones, dropping some. Of 250,000 to 350,000 clones in the sample, around an eighth were seen once. Every donor provided one heparinised blood draw, which averaged roughly 120 mL. In the case of this clone: What it recognizes is unknown.

This TCR came from a man aged 25-45 years with type 1 diabetes. Sequenced input: naive CD4+ T cells from blood.

CDR3 region: CASSDGWHTGELFF. In nucleotides, the CDR3 is TGTGCCAGCTCAGACGGGTGGCACACCGGGGAGCTGTTTTTT. The gene calls are TRBV18 and TRBJ2-2; no definite D call. Trimming pared 5 bases from V and 3 bases from J, leaving 10 bases between. The CDR3 covers 14 residues. Germline CDR1 reads KGHSH; CDR2 reads LQKENI. The full variable domain, completed using reference TRBV18 and TRBJ2-2, is NAGVMQNPRHLVRRRGQEARLRCSPMKGHSHVYWYRQLPEEGLKFMVYLQKENIIDESGMPKERFSAEFPKEGPSILRIQQVVRGDSAAYFCASSDGWHTGELFFGEGSRLTVL.